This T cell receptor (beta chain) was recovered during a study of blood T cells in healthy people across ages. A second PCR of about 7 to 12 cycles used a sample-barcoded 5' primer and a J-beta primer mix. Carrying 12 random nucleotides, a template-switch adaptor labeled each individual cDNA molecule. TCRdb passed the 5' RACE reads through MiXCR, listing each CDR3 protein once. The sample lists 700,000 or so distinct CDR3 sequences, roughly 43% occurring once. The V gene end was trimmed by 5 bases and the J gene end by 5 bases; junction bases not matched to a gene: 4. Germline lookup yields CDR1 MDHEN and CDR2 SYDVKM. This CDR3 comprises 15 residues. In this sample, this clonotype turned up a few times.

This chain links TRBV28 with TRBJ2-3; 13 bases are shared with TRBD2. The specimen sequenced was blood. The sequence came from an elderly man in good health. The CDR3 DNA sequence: TGTGCCAGCAGTAAACTAGCGGGAGGGTTAGATACGCAGTATTTT. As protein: CASSKLAGGLDTQYF.